This record concerns one T cell receptor (beta chain) sequence. The antigen this receptor binds is unknown. Base qualities are not at hand, and no much larger clone is one base apart. The immunoSEQ Assay was used to sequence TCRbeta CDR3 regions. After extraction, genomic DNA underwent amplification by bias-controlled multiplex PCR, followed by high-throughput sequencing. The paper's processing steps were these. To quantify the absolute abundance of every unique TCRbeta CDR3 region, sequences were collapsed and filtered. T cell fraction was estimated by normalization of TCRbeta template counts to usable DNA, with usable DNA being measured through amplification of reference genes present in all nucleated cells. Repertoire TCRs were annotated as SARS-CoV-2-specific when V gene, CDR3 amino acid sequence and J gene were exactly matched to a known reactive TCR set. MIRA supplied the reference SARS-CoV-2 TCR set, which was filtered for enrichment in COVID-19-positive ImmuneCODE repertoires so that public or cross-reactive TCRs were removed. Based on the MIRA antigens, annotated TCRs were further analysed at the level of specific ORF or position within ORF. Breadth was defined as annotated unique rearrangements over total unique productive rearrangements; depth was the summed frequency of those rearrangements. Two-sided Wilcoxon rank-sum tests were applied when comparing TCR breadth between groups. TCRdb took this table from immuneACCESS and kept in-frame rearrangements with V and J called. Such tables lack part of the clones; where checked against another copy, unresolved V genes explain under half of the gap, and the rest is unexplained. Clone size and the V and J calls come from that table; the DNA yielded D and trimming. This sample comprises about 680,000 clones, approximately 88% of them detected only once. Jointly, the top ten make up approximately 1.5% of the sample.

In light of the paper, this sample's treatment or condition label describes: roughly 20 received Ad26.COV2.S at low or high dose, single or two shots; about 5 received placebo; per-sample allocation not given. Repertoires of vaccine and placebo recipients were sequenced from samples collected on day 63 after the first injection. Between 29 July and 7 August 2020, Cohort 1b enrolled 20 to 30 adults aged 18-55 years at one site in Boston, USA. Ad26.COV2.S was a replication-incompetent adenovirus type 26 vector expressing a prefusion-stabilized SARS-CoV-2 spike protein from the original Wuhan strain. CDR1 and CDR2, looked up from the germline V gene, are SNHLY and FYNNEI. The CDR3 runs 15 residues from the cysteine to the phenylalanine. Only the CDR3 region is kept as DNA, spanning 45 bases read in frame from base 1. V ends up 7 bases short and J 2 bases short, with an unmatched junction base count of 6.

The data originate from a study of Ad26.COV2.S vaccination and SARS-CoV-2 variants (dated by TCRdb to about 2021). Context from the whole study: Vaccine-arm donors came from COV1001, a multicentre, randomized, double-blind, placebo-controlled phase I-IIa trial of Ad26.COV2.S in healthy adults. Ad26.COV2.S was administered intramuscularly at a dose of 5x10^10 or 1x10^11 viral particles, either as one shot or as two shots given 56 days apart. Sequencing of the TCRbeta repertoire served to evaluate the specificity and breadth of SARS-CoV-2-reactive T cell receptors following Ad26.COV2.S vaccination. The TCR-sequenced set comprised roughly 30 samples: approximately 19 Ad26.COV2.S vaccine recipients, 5 placebo recipients and 8 SARS-CoV-2 convalescent individuals. Participants in the trial were split at random into five groups of five each, receiving low-dose or high-dose Ad26.COV2.S once or twice, or else placebo on both occasions. Investigators did not know the trial group allocation while performing experiments and assessing outcomes. Study-wide findings and limitations: Higher spike-specific TCR breadth was observed in Ad26.COV2.S recipients than in placebo recipients (P = 0.0014). After vaccination, spike-specific CD8+ and CD4+ T cell responses were reported to show substantial breadth. It was noted by the authors that total T cell responses may have been underestimated by the TCR breadth and depth analyses. Comparable non-spike TCR breadth was observed between vaccine and placebo recipients, consistent with only spike being contained in the vaccine. The study was not powered for comparison of responses between vaccine doses or regimens.

Rearrangement joined TRBV2 to TRBJ2-1; 9 bases in the junction line up with TRBD1. This sequence originates from a person between 18 and 60 years old who received the Ad26.COV2.S COVID-19 vaccine or a placebo. Sequenced material: peripheral blood, taken in a trial of Ad26.COV2.S vaccine versus placebo. The nucleotide sequence reads as follows: TGTGCCAGCAAGCCGGACAGGGGAACCTACAATGAGCAGTTCTTC. The resulting protein is CASKPDRGTYNEQFF.